The present T cell receptor beta chain was sequenced within a study of blood T cell repertoires in COVID-19. Study overall: Whether acute or convalescent, the COVID-19 samples came from the United States, Italy and Spain. T cells, B-cell-depleted T cells, or PBMCs provided the cDNA or gDNA that served as material.

In the authors' methods: Researchers report that nucleated cell counts were estimated from reference gene primer amplification. Only in-frame clones appear in the TCRdb table, and some are missing; sequencing was by immunoSEQ multiplex PCR. V, J and clone size derive from that table, while D and trimming were established from the DNA sequence. The table lists more than 150,000 clones, over 70% of them singletons. V was cut by 7 bases and J by 0 bases, with 10 bases left in between. CDR3 length equals 14 residues. Germline CDR1 is MNHEY and CDR2 is SVGAGI. The TCR sequence derives from a woman between 55 and 75 years old with acute or convalescent COVID-19. V gene TRBV6-5 combines with J gene TRBJ1-3; a weak D match, TRBD1 (5 bases). Sequencing used peripheral blood. The CDR3: CASKTAFSGNTIYF. For the CDR3, the DNA is TGTGCCAGCAAGACAGCTTTCTCTGGAAACACCATATATTTT.